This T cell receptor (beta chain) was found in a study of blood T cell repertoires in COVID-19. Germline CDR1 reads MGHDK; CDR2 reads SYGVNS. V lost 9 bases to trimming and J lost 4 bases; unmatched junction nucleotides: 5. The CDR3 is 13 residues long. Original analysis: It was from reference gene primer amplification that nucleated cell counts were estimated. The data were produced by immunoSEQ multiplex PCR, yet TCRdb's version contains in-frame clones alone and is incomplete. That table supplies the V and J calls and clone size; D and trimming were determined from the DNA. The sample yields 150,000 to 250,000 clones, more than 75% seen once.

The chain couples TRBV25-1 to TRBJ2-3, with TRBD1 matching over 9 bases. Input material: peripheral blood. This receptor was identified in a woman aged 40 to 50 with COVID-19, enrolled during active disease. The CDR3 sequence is CASNRGPADTQYF. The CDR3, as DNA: TGTGCCAGTAACAGGGGGCCCGCAGATACGCAGTATTTT.